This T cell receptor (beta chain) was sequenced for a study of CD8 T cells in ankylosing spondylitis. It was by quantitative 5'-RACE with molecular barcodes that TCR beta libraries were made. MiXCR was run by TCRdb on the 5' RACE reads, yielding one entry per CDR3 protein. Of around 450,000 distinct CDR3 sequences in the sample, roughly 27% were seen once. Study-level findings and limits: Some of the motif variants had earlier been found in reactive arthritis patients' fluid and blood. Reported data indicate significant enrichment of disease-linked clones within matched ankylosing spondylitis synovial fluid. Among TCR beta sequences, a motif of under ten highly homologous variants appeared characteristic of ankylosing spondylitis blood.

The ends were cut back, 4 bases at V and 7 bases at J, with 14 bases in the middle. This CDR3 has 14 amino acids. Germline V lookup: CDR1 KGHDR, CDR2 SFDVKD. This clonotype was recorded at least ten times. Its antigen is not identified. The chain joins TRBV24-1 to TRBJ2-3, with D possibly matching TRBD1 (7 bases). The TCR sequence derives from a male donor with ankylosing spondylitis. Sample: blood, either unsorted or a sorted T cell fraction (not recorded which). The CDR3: CATSDTTGRNTQYF. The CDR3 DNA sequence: TGTGCCACCAGTGACACGACAGGGAGGAATACGCAGTATTTT.